Below are 17 T cell receptor beta chains sequenced from a single sample in a study of regulatory T cells in long-lasting Graves disease. Building the TCR beta libraries relied on iRepertoire HTBI primers, and CDR3 regions underwent Arm-PCR. TCRdb fed the multiplex PCR reads into MiXCR, producing one record per CDR3 protein. The sample consists of about 530,000 distinct CDR3 sequences, 15% to 20% of them appearing once. Time point given: newly diagnosed GD, antithyroid drugs for less than 3 months. PBMC-derived RNA was used for the TCR library. The sample was also reused in another study, on T cells in Graves' hyperthyroidism and ophthalmopathy.

The specimen comprised peripheral blood mononuclear cells (PBMCs), sampled at new diagnosis, from a patient treated with antithyroid drugs. These receptors were collected from a woman aged 40 to 65 with Graves disease.

The chain joins TRBV5-1 to TRBJ2-1, with D maybe TRBD2 (5 bases). The V end lost 4 bases, the J end lost 0 bases, and 11 bases lay between the germline ends. Germline CDR1 is SGHRS and CDR2 is YFSETQ. CDR3 length: 15 residues. In DNA, the CDR3 is TGCGCCAGCAGCGCCGGACTCAGCTCCTACAATGAGCAGTTCTTC. Residues: CASSAGLSSYNEQFF. The full variable domain, completed using reference TRBV5-1 and TRBJ2-1, is KAGVTQTPRYLIKTRGQQVTLSCSPISGHRSVSWYQQTPGQGLQFLFEYFSETQRNKGNFPGRFSGRQFSNSRSEMNVSTLELGDSALYLCASSAGLSSYNEQFFGPGTRLTVL.

This clonotype was observed many times. The V and J genes are TRBV11-1 and TRBJ1-1, with unresolved D. Germline V gives CDR1 SGHAT, CDR2 FQDESV (reference sequence). The V gene lost 3 bases and the J gene lost 7 bases, with 9 bases spanning the gap. This CDR3 has 12 residues. The CDR3 DNA reads as TGTGCCAGCAGCTTTTTTTCCGGTGAAGCTTTCTTT. It is translated as CASSFFSGEAFF. Supplemented by reference TRBV11-1 and TRBJ1-1, the full variable domain reads EAEVAQSPRYKITEKSQAVAFWCDPISGHATLYWYRQILGQGPELLVQFQDESVVDDSQLPKDRFSAERLKGVDSTLKIQPAELGDSAMYLCASSFFSGEAFFGQGTRLTVV.

V usage is TRBV4-1 and J usage is TRBJ2-7; 9 nucleotides line up with TRBD2. Germline CDR1 MGHRA, CDR2 YSYEKL. This CDR3 has 15 amino acids. Germline trimming cut 0 bases from V and 5 bases from J; bases unmatched to any gene: 5. The CDR3 nucleotides are TGCGCCAGCAGCCAAGAAGGGCGGGGGGGCGACGAGCAGTACTTC. Translated, it gives CASSQEGRGGDEQYF.

This clonotype was observed a few times. The rearrangement links TRBV30 to TRBJ2-7, with TRBD2 identical over 7 bases. V lost 4 bases to trimming and J lost 7 bases; unmatched junction nucleotides: 10. From germline, CDR1 is GTSNPN and CDR2 SVGIG (reference sequence). The CDR3 is made up of 13 amino acids. Here the CDR3 reads CAWTAPGGSEQYF. In nucleotides, the CDR3 is TGTGCCTGGACGGCGCCGGGGGGAAGTGAGCAGTACTTC.

In this sample, this clonotype turned up many times. V gene TRBV5-1 combines with J gene TRBJ1-2, with unresolved D. In germline, CDR1 is SGHRS, CDR2 YFSETQ. Deletions cut 0 bases from V and 7 bases from J, with 10 bases between. This CDR3 spans 13 amino acids. The CDR3, as DNA: TGCGCCAGCAGCTTGGCCAGTCTCTCTGGCTACACCTTC. Its translation is CASSLASLSGYTF.

This clonotype showed up just a few times. The chain's CDR3 is CATSGAMGPGLTDTQYF. As DNA, the CDR3 is TGTGCCACCAGTGGCGCCATGGGCCCCGGGCTCACAGATACGCAGTATTTT. The chain is built from TRBV24-1 and TRBJ2-3; D gene unclear. The CDR3 runs to 17 residues. Germline V gene sequence: CDR1 KGHDR, CDR2 SFDVKD. Trimming took off 5 bases at V and 2 bases at J, with 19 bases between the two ends.

This clonotype was detected ten times or more. J is TRBJ2-3 and V is TRBV2; 8 nucleotides line up with TRBD1. This CDR3 has 15 residues. CDR1 is SNHLY, CDR2 FYNNEI, per germline. V lost 7 bases and J lost 1; bases outside the gene matches: 7. The CDR3 bases are TGTGCCAGCATCCCCCGGGACAGGCGCACAGATACGCAGTATTTT. Its translation: CASIPRDRRTDTQYF.

J is TRBJ2-7 and V is TRBV27; D is ambiguous. The germline V gene encodes CDR1 MNHEY and CDR2 SMNVEV (reference sequence). Trimming stripped 5 bases from V and 2 bases from J, with 13 bases between. CDR3 length: 14 residues. The CDR3 bases are TGTGCCAGCAGTCAAGGTGGTGGCCCCTACGAGCAGTACTTC. It specifies CASSQGGGPYEQYF.

On this clonotype: This may stem from a read error, because a much larger clone lies one nucleotide away. This sequence joins TRBV11-2 and TRBJ2-3; D possibly matches TRBD1 or TRBD2 (6 bases each). The germline V gene encodes CDR1 SGHAT and CDR2 FQNNGV. Deletions cut 7 bases from V and 1 base from J, with 18 bases between. The CDR3 spans 16 residues. Here the CDR3 reads CASNLSGGGRTDTQYF. The CDR3 bases are TGTGCCAGCAACCTATCCGGAGGGGGGCGCACAGATACGCAGTATTTT. Using reference TRBV11-2 and TRBJ2-3 for the parts outside the CDR3, the full variable domain is EAGVAQSPRYKIIEKRQSVAFWCNPISGHATLYWYQQILGQGPKLLIQFQNNGVVDDSQLPKDRFSAERLKGVDSTLKIQPAKLEDSAVYLCASNLSGGGRTDTQYFGPGTRLTVL.

Comment on this clonotype: An end of the junction does not agree with germline; a read error may underlie this. J is TRBJ1-4 and V is TRBV15, with D hard to call. Germline V lookup: CDR1 LNHNV, CDR2 YYDKDF (reference sequence). This CDR3 is 14 amino acids long. In DNA, the CDR3 is TGTGCCACCAGCAGAGACAGGAGGACTGAAAAACTGTCTTTT. Translation gives CATSRDRRTEKLSF. Together with reference TRBV15 and TRBJ1-4, the CDR3 gives the full variable domain: DAMVIQNPRYQVTQFGKPVTLSCSQTLNHNVMYWYQQKSSQAPKLLFHYYDKDFNNEADTPDNFQSRRPNTSFCFLDIRSPGLGDTAMYLCATSRDRRTEKLSFGSGTQLSVL.

The chain carries TRBV20-1 and TRBJ1-5; 8 bases line up with TRBD1. Germline V CDR1 and CDR2: DFQATT, SNEGSKA (reference sequence). The CDR3 runs 17 residues. V shed 6 bases, J shed 1 base, and the junction held 14 bases outside the gene matches. The DNA for the CDR3 is TGCAGTGCCACCTGGACAGGGTCTCTAGAAAGCAATCAGCCCCAGCATTTT. Its translation: CSATWTGSLESNQPQHF.

This clonotype was counted ten times or more. The chain has TRBV6-1 and TRBJ2-5; TRBD2 matches 10 bases. The germline V gene encodes CDR1 MNHNS and CDR2 SASEGT. The CDR3 sequence is 13 residues long. Germline trimming cut 6 bases from V and 7 bases from J; bases unmatched to any gene: 5. Here the CDR3 reads CASRASGGMTQYF. The CDR3 coding sequence is TGTGCCAGCAGGGCTAGCGGGGGTATGACCCAGTACTTC.

This chain uses TRBV18 with TRBJ1-5; D not resolved. Germline V gene data show CDR1 as KGHSH and CDR2 as LQKENI. The CDR3 loop spans 14 amino acids. The ends were cut back, 1 base at V and 6 bases at J, with 10 bases in the middle. The CDR3 nucleotides are TGTGCCAGCTCACCACAGGGAGCGGGTCAGCCCCAGCATTTT. Amino acid sequence: CASSPQGAGQPQHF.

The chain joins TRBV4-2 to TRBJ1-1, with a possible D match to TRBD1 (5 bases). This CDR3 is built from 11 residues. Germline CDR1 is LGHNA and CDR2 is YNFKEQ. V was pared by 0 bases and J by 10 bases, with 6 bases between. The CDR3 loop is CASSQDRGAFF. The CDR3 DNA reads as TGTGCCAGCAGCCAAGATAGGGGAGCTTTCTTT.

This clonotype came up many times. V and J are TRBV12-3 or TRBV12-4 and TRBJ2-1, with D possibly TRBD1 on 6 matching bases. The CDR3 loop spans 13 amino acids. Trimming removed 6 bases at V and 9 bases at J, with 15 bases between. The CDR3 here is CASRPGQQGEQFF. The CDR3 DNA sequence: TGTGCCAGCAGGCCGGGACAACAGGGTGAGCAGTTCTTC.

In this sample, this clonotype turned up many times. The rearrangement links TRBV2 to TRBJ1-2; no definite D call. The V gene lost 1 base and the J gene lost 8 bases, with 8 bases spanning the gap. The germline gives CDR1 SNHLY, CDR2 FYNNEI. The CDR3 covers 12 residues. This CDR3 is CASSEGLGGYTF. In DNA, the CDR3 is TGTGCCAGCAGTGAAGGCCTTGGAGGCTACACCTTC.

This clonotype has just one count. The chain carries TRBV25-1 and TRBJ1-1; unclear D gene. CDR1 MGHDK and CDR2 SYGVNS come from the germline V gene. Trimming cost V 3 bases and J 5 bases, with 7 bases left between them. This CDR3 is 12 amino acids long. As DNA, the CDR3 is TGTGCCAGCAGTGATCGGGAAACTGAAGCTTTCTTT. It translates to CASSDRETEAFF.